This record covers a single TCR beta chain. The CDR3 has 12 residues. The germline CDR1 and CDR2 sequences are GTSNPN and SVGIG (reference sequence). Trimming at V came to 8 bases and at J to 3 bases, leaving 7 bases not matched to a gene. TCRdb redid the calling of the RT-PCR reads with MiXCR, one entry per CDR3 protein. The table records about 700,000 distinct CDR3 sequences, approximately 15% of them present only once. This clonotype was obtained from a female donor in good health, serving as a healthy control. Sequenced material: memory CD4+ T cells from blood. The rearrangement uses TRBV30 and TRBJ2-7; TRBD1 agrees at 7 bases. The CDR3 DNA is TGTGCCGGTAGGGACAGAGTCTACGAGCAGTACTTC. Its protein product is CAGRDRVYEQYF.